This T cell receptor beta chain was obtained from a study of shared clonotypes between healthy human individuals. Study-level points and caveats: Genetic and exposure-history diversity was limited by the small donor number.

The split of CD4+ cells yielded CD45RA+ naive and CD45RA-negative memory subsets. Concerning this clone: Its antigen is currently unknown.

Profiled with immunoSEQ multiplex PCR; TCRdb holds only in-frame clones, not every one. Of 2,500,000 or so clones in the sample, about nine tenths were seen once. The CDR3 totals 18 residues. CDR1 and CDR2 (germline): MDHEN, SYDVKM. Deletions cut 4 bases from V and 0 bases from J, with 21 bases between. The sequenced material came from naive CD4+ T cells from PBMCs. Subset: CD45RA+ positively selected. The source of this sequence is a man between 18 and 35 years old in good health. Some clones in this sample may be carry-over from other donors' samples. The V and J genes are TRBV28 and TRBJ1-2; D gene uncertain. The CDR3 sequence: CASSSQPPRTVANYGYTF. In nucleotides, the CDR3 is TGTGCCAGCAGTTCGCAACCCCCGAGGACTGTGGCTAACTATGGCTACACCTTC.